In this sample, the clone carrying this TCR beta chain turned up a few times. Its antigen is as yet unknown. Sorted populations were all over 95% pure. This specimen belongs to a study of beta chain features in type 1 diabetes. Sequencing targeted expressed TCRB transcripts, as all isolated RNA had been reverse transcribed. Profiling relied on immunoSEQ multiplex PCR, and the TCRdb table lists in-frame clones only, not all of them. The table records under 950,000 clones, 15% to 20% of them present only once. Germline trimming cut 4 bases from V and 0 bases from J; bases unmatched to any gene: 3. The CDR3 has 17 residues. From germline, CDR1 is SGHNT and CDR2 YYREEE (reference sequence). General observations from the study: TCRB CDR3 length was moderately but significantly reduced in all four CD4+ subsets of Type 1 diabetes patients.

Sequenced sample: naive CD4+ T cells from blood. This TCR was recovered from a woman aged 18-30 years in good health. This rearrangement joins TRBV5-4 to TRBJ2-1; 14 bases map to TRBD2. The DNA for the CDR3 is TGTGCCAGCAGCCCAGGACTAGCGGGAGGCTCCTACAATGAGCAGTTCTTC. Translating gives CASSPGLAGGSYNEQFF.